This T cell receptor beta chain is drawn from a study of cytomegalovirus exposure and HLA in healthy donors. Study-wide results and limits: Across donors, presence/absence analyses took sequencing depth to be roughly uniform.

It was with 60 Vbeta and 13 Jbeta primers that the PCR ran. Assay: immunoSEQ multiplex PCR; the TCRdb copy retains only in-frame clones and omits some. The data contain 110,000 to 150,000 clones, approximately 84% of them singletons. Trimming removed 6 bases from V and 7 bases from J; junction bases left unmatched: 9. The CDR3 is made up of 14 amino acids. Germline V gene sequence: CDR1 SGDLS, CDR2 YYNGEE. Among the donors, all were healthy bone marrow donors. Turning to this clone: Its target is not known.

The sequenced sample was PBMCs. The genes are TRBV9 and TRBJ2-3, with 9 bases lining up with TRBD2. This receptor was taken from a middle-aged woman in good health and CMV-seronegative. In DNA form, the CDR3 reads TGTGCCAGCAACGGCGGGAGGGCCGCCAATACGCAGTATTTT. Protein: CASNGGRAANTQYF. Drawing the rest from reference TRBV9 and TRBJ2-3, the complete variable domain is DSGVTQTPKHLITATGQRVTLRCSPRSGDLSVYWYQQSLDQGLQFLIQYYNGEERAKGNILERFSAQQFPDLHSELNLSSLELGDSALYFCASNGGRAANTQYFGPGTRLTVL.